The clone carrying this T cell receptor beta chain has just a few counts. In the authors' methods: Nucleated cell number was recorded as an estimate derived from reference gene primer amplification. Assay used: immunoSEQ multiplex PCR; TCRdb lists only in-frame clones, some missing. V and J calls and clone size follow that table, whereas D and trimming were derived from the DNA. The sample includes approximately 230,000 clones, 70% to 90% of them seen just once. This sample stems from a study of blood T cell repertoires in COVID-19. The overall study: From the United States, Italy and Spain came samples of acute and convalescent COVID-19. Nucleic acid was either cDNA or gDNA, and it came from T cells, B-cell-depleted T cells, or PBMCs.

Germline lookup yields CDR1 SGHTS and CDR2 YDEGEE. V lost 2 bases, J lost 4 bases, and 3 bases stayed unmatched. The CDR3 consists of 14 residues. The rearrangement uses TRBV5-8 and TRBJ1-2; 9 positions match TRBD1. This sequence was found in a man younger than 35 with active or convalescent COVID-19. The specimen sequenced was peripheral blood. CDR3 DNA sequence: TGTGCCAGCAGCTTAGGACAGGGGCCCTATGGCTACACCTTC. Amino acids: CASSLGQGPYGYTF.